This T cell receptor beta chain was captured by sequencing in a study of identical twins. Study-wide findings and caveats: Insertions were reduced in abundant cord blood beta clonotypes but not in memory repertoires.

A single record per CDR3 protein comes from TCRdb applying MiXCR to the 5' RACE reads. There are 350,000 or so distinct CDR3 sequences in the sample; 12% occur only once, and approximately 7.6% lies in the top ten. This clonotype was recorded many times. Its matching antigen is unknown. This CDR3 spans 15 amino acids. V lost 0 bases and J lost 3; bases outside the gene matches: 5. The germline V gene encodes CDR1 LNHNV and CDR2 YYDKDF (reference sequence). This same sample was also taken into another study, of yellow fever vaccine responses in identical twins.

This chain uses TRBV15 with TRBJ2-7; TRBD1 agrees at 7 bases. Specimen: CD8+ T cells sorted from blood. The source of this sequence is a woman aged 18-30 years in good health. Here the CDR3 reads CATSRDWGTDYEQYV. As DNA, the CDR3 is TGTGCCACCAGCAGAGATTGGGGGACAGACTACGAGCAGTACGTC.